The 22 T cell receptor beta chains given below trace back to one sample, sequenced in a study of blood T cell repertoires in COVID-19. Produced via immunoSEQ multiplex PCR; TCRdb's table is partial and in-frame only. The profile shows about 200,000 clones, 80% to 90% of them singletons. Sequenced: PBMCs or T cells enriched from blood (not recorded which). The receptors stem from a woman aged 40-49 years with acute COVID-19.

The chain is built from TRBV10-2 and TRBJ1-5; D uncertain. V lost 7 bases and J lost 6, with 4 bases in between. This CDR3 comprises 10 residues. Germline lookup yields CDR1 WSHSY and CDR2 SAAADI. The CDR3 sequence: CASNLQPQHF. The CDR3 DNA is TGCGCCAGCAATCTTCAGCCCCAGCATTTT.

V and J are TRBV27 and TRBJ2-2; tentative D call: TRBD2 (6 bases). The V gene lost 0 bases and the J gene lost 3 bases, with 14 bases spanning the gap. CDR3 length: 17 residues. The germline V gene encodes CDR1 MNHEY and CDR2 SMNVEV (reference sequence). CDR3 sequence: CASSLSGSGEYTGELFF. In nucleotides, the CDR3 is TGTGCCAGCAGTTTATCAGGTAGCGGAGAATACACCGGGGAGCTGTTTTTT.

The chain couples TRBV30 to TRBJ2-1; TRBD2 aligns across 10 bases. The CDR3 covers 15 residues. Germline loops: CDR1 GTSNPN, CDR2 SVGIG (reference sequence). V was pared by 1 base and J by 10 bases, with 10 bases of the junction left unmatched. The CDR3 sequence is CAWSEFSGRRGEQFF. Written as DNA, the CDR3 is TGTGCCTGGAGTGAGTTTAGCGGGAGGCGCGGAGAGCAGTTCTTC.

The V call is TRBV7-2, the J call TRBJ2-1; no definite D call. Germline CDR1 and CDR2: SGHTA and FQGNSA. The CDR3 runs 14 residues. Trimming removed 0 bases at V and 7 bases at J, with 10 bases between. The CDR3 loop reads CASSLAVRKNEQFF. The CDR3 region has the DNA TGTGCCAGCAGCTTAGCTGTCAGGAAAAATGAGCAGTTCTTC.

The chain links TRBV28 to TRBJ2-1; D possibly corresponds to TRBD2 (5 bases). In germline, CDR1 is MDHEN, CDR2 SYDVKM. This CDR3 comprises 13 residues. Trimming took 2 bases from V and 8 from J, leaving 10 bases between them. CDR3 DNA sequence: TGTGCCAGCAGTTTAACTAGGATCGATGAGCAGTTCTTC. Translated: CASSLTRIDEQFF.

This chain connects TRBV5-1 to TRBJ2-7, with D perhaps matching TRBD2 (7 bases). V lost 3 bases to trimming and J lost 2 bases, with 12 bases between them. CDR1 is SGHRS and CDR2 is YFSETQ in the germline V gene. The CDR3 covers 14 residues. This chain's CDR3 is CASSSAGATYEQYF. The CDR3 nucleotides are TGCGCCAGCAGCTCCGCGGGGGCCACCTACGAGCAGTACTTC.

This chain joins TRBV18 and TRBJ1-2; weak D call: TRBD1 (6 bases). Germline CDR1 KGHSH, CDR2 LQKENI. CDR3 length: 15 residues. With 5 bases removed from V and 5 bases from J, the gap between germline ends came to 18 bases. The CDR3 DNA follows: TGTGCCAGCTCAAGGGACACCTCGAGGGGTTATGGCTACACCTTC. The encoded protein is CASSRDTSRGYGYTF.

The DNA of the CDR3 is TGTGCCAGCAGCTTGGCGGAGGACAGGGGTTACGAGCAGTACTTC. Translation: CASSLAEDRGYEQYF. The V and J genes are TRBV7-9 and TRBJ2-7; 9 positions agree with TRBD1. This CDR3 has 15 amino acids. The germline V gene encodes CDR1 SEHNR and CDR2 FQNEAQ (reference sequence). V was clipped by 3 bases and J by 4 bases; unmatched bases: 7.

The rearrangement links TRBV6-5 to TRBJ1-3; D uncertain. Germline V gene sequence: CDR1 MNHEY, CDR2 SVGAGI. V was clipped by 9 bases and J by 0 bases, with 9 bases between them. This CDR3 has 13 residues. This chain's CDR3 is CASQSDSGNTIYF. CDR3 in DNA: TGTGCCAGTCAGAGCGACTCTGGAAACACCATATATTTT.

The CDR3: CASSFYRNSPLHF. The CDR3 DNA is TGCGCCAGCAGCTTTTACAGGAATTCACCCCTCCACTTT. The chain has TRBV5-1 and TRBJ1-6; a possible D gene is TRBD1 (5 bases). The CDR3 consists of 13 residues. Per germline, CDR1 SGHRS and CDR2 YFSETQ. Trimming shortened V by 2 bases and J by 7 bases, and 7 bases separated the two germline ends.

The V call is TRBV28, the J call TRBJ2-7, with TRBD1 matching 9 bases. The J segment lost 4 bases and the V segment lost 8 bases, leaving 9 bases of the junction unmatched. CDR1 is MDHEN and CDR2 is SYDVKM in the germline V gene. CDR3 length: 14 residues. The CDR3 loop is CASGTAGTGYEQYF. CDR3 in DNA: TGTGCCAGCGGGACCGCCGGGACAGGGTACGAGCAGTACTTC.

The chain uses TRBV28 and TRBJ1-5; 7 positions agree with TRBD1. This CDR3 is built from 15 residues. The V segment lost 5 bases and the J segment 5 bases; nucleotides outside the gene matches: 9. Germline V gene lookup returns CDR1 MDHEN and CDR2 SYDVKM. CDR3 DNA sequence: TGTGCCAGCAGTCCGCCGACAGGGATGTATCAGCCCCAGCATTTT. Amino acids: CASSPPTGMYQPQHF.

V gene TRBV14 combines with J gene TRBJ2-1, with unresolved D. This CDR3 comprises 14 residues. Looked up from germline, CDR1 is SGHDN and CDR2 is FVKESK. V gave up 1 base and J gave up 2 bases, with 6 bases separating them. CDR3 sequence (DNA): TGTGCCAGCAGCCAAGTCAGTACCTACAATGAGCAGTTCTTC. Encoded protein: CASSQVSTYNEQFF.

The count of this clone is one. The chain links TRBV28 to TRBJ1-4; the D gene is possibly TRBD1 (5 bases). Trimming stripped 2 bases from V and 8 bases from J, with 18 bases between. This CDR3 region has 16 residues. Germline loops: CDR1 MDHEN, CDR2 SYDVKM. The CDR3 DNA reads as TGTGCCAGCAGTTTAAAGTCAGGGTACGGGAGAGAAAAACTGTTTTTT. This sequence encodes CASSLKSGYGREKLFF.

J is TRBJ1-2 and V is TRBV28; D unresolved. The CDR3 is 12 residues long. The V end lost 2 bases, the J end lost 12 bases, and 13 bases lay between the germline ends. Germline values: CDR1 MDHEN, CDR2 SYDVKM. The CDR3 reads CASSLTREANTF. As DNA, the CDR3 is TGTGCCAGCAGTTTAACGAGGGAAGCTAACACCTTC.

The rearrangement uses TRBV19 and TRBJ2-1, with TRBD2 matching 14 bases. Germline CDR1 and CDR2: LNHDA and SQIVND (reference sequence). Unmatched junction bases numbered 8, after V lost 0 bases and J lost 7 bases. The CDR3 sequence is 18 residues long. CDR3: CASSIDAGLAGEVNEQFF. In nucleotides, the CDR3 is TGTGCCAGTAGTATAGATGCGGGACTAGCGGGAGAAGTAAATGAGCAGTTCTTC.

The chain links TRBV7-9 to TRBJ2-1; a weak D match, TRBD2 (5 bases). This CDR3 contains 14 residues. Germline CDR1 is SEHNR and CDR2 is FQNEAQ (reference sequence). V was trimmed by 7 bases and J by 9 bases, leaving 19 bases between them. CDR3 protein: CASIGSTGNGEQFF. The CDR3 DNA follows: TGTGCCAGCATCGGCTCCACGGGAAACGGTGAGCAGTTCTTC.

The J gene is TRBJ2-5, the V gene TRBV5-6, with D perhaps matching TRBD1 (6 bases). V was trimmed by 1 base and J by 5 bases, leaving 12 bases between them. CDR3 length equals 14 residues. Germline CDR1 SGHDT, CDR2 YYEEEE. The CDR3 is CASSLFQGYETQYF. CDR3 DNA sequence: TGTGCCAGCAGCTTGTTTCAGGGGTATGAGACCCAGTACTTC.

The chain uses TRBV2 and TRBJ1-5; unclear D gene. The CDR3 extends over 14 amino acids. Trimming removed 5 bases from V and 4 bases from J, with 12 bases in between. Germline CDR1 SNHLY, CDR2 FYNNEI. Written as DNA, the CDR3 is TGTGCCAGCAGTTCTGGACTGGGTAATCAGCCCCAGCATTTT. Residues: CASSSGLGNQPQHF.

The sample holds a few counts of this clone. The chain recombines TRBV11-2 with TRBJ2-7, with TRBD1 as a possible D gene (6 bases). This CDR3 contains 15 residues. The ends were cut back, 0 bases at V and 2 bases at J, with 11 bases in the middle. Germline V gene data show CDR1 as SGHAT and CDR2 as FQNNGV. CDR3 nucleotides: TGTGCCAGCAGCTTAGACAGGGGTCCAACCTACGAGCAGTACTTC. Its protein product is CASSLDRGPTYEQYF.

The J gene is TRBJ1-5, the V gene TRBV19; 8 nucleotides agree with TRBD1. Germline CDR1 LNHDA, CDR2 SQIVND (reference sequence). This CDR3 spans 17 amino acids. The V gene end was trimmed by 8 bases and the J gene end by 6 bases; junction bases not matched to a gene: 18. CDR3 bases: TGTGCCAGTTCTTGGTTCTGGGGACCAGGGGGCCCTCAGCCCCAGCATTTT. Protein: CASSWFWGPGGPQPQHF.

This chain connects TRBV11-2 to TRBJ2-3, with TRBD1 matching over 8 bases. Losses at the gene ends were 3 bases for V and 4 bases for J; bases not matched to a gene: 6. From germline, CDR1 is SGHAT and CDR2 FQNNGV. The CDR3 runs 15 residues. In nucleotides, the CDR3 is TGTGCCAGCAGCTTCACAGGGGGTGGCGCAGATACGCAGTATTTT. This gives the protein CASSFTGGGADTQYF.